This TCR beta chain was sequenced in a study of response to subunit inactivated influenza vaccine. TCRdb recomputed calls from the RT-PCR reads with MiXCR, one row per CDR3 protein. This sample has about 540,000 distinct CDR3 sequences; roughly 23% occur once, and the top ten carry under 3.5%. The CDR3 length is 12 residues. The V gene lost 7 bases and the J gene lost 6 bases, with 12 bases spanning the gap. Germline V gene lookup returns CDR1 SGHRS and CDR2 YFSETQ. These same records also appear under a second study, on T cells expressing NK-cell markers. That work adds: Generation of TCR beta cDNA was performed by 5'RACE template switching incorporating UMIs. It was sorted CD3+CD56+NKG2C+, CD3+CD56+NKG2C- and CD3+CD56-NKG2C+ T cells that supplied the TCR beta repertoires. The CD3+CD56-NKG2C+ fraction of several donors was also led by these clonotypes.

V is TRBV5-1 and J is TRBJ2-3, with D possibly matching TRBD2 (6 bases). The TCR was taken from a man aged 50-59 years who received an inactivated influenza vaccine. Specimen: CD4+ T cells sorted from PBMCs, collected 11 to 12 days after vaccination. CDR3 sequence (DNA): TGCGCCAGCCGTGCGGGACTGGATACGCAGTATTTT. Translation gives CASRAGLDTQYF.